This TCR beta chain was documented in a study of spatial heterogeneity in lung cancer. TCRdb reprocessed the 5' RACE reads via MiXCR and lists one record per CDR3 protein. The sample includes some 12,000 distinct CDR3 sequences, roughly an eighth of them seen just once. Overall study findings and caveats: The study found ubiquitous expanded tumor TCRs in blood more at resection than follow-up.

Regarding time point: sample taken at primary tumor resection. TCRs were sequenced from unsorted whole RNA of tumor, nontumor lung or PBMC. By share, this clonotype counts as medium-sized (0.01 to 0.1%). Its specificity is unknown. Looked up from germline, CDR1 is MNHNY and CDR2 is SVGAGI (reference sequence). Deletions cut 10 bases from V and 7 bases from J, with 20 bases between. This CDR3 is built from 14 residues. The chain is built from TRBV6-6 and TRBJ2-1; TRBD2 might be the D (5 bases). The sequence came from a female donor with early-stage non-small cell lung cancer. The sample consisted of PBMCs, taken at surgery. The CDR3 nucleotides are TGTGCCACCCTAGCCGCGTCCTTTACAAATGAGCAGTTCTTC. It encodes CATLAASFTNEQFF.